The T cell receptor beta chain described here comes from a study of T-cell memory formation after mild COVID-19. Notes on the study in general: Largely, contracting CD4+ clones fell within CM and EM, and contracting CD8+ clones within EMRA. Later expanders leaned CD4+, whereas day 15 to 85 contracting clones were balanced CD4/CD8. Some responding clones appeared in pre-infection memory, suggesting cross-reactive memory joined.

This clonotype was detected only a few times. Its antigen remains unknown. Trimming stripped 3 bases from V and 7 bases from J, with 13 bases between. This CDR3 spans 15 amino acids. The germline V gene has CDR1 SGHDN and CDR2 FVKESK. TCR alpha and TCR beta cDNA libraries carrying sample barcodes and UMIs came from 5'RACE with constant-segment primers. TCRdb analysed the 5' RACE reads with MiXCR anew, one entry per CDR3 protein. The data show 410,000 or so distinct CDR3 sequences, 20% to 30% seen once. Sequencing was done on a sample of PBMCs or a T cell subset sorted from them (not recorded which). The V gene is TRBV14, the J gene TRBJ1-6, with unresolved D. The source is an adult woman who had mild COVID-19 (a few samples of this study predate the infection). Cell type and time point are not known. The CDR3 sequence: CASSQGRLFNSPLHF. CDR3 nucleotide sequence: TGTGCCAGCAGCCAGGGTCGATTATTCAATTCACCCCTCCACTTT. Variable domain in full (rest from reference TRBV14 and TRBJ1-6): EAGVTQFPSHSVIEKGQTVTLRCDPISGHDNLYWYRRVMGKEIKFLLHFVKESKQDESGMPNNRFLAERTGGTYSTLKVQPAELEDSGVYFCASSQGRLFNSPLHFGNGTRLTVT.